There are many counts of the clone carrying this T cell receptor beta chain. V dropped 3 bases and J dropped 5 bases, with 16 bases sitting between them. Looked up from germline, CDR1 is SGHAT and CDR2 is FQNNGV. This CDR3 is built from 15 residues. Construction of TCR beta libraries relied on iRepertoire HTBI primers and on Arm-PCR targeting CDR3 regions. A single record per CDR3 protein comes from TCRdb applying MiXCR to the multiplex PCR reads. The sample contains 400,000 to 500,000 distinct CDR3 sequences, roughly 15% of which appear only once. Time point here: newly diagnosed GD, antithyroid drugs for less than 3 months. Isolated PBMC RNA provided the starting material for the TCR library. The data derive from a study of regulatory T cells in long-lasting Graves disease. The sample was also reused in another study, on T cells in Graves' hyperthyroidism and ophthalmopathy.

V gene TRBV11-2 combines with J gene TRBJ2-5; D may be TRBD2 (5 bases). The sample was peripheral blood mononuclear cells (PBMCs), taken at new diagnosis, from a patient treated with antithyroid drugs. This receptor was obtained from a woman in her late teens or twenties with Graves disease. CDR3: CASSFGLAFSETQYF. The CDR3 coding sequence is TGTGCCAGCAGCTTCGGGCTAGCCTTCAGTGAGACCCAGTACTTC.